The rows below give T cell receptor beta chains drawn from one sample of a study of chemoradiotherapy in HPV16-positive cancers. Here immunoSEQ multiplex PCR was the method, and the copy in TCRdb shows in-frame clones only, minus some. In the table there are some 6,900 clones, 80% to 95% of which are singletons. The sequences come from blood, collected from a patient who underwent chemoradiotherapy. The source is a human donor with HPV-associated anogenital cancer. CDR3s include the opening cysteine and the closing phenylalanine or tryptophan. Each record gives: clone size, V gene, J gene, D gene, CDR3 protein, CDR3 DNA. The D gene is left open where the match is weak. Only part of the rows carry a size: once, few, many, or a class if the clone is expanded.

>-|TRBV2|TRBJ2-5|-
CASNQGFQETQYF
TGTGCCAGCAATCAGGGGTTCCAAGAGACCCAGTACTTC
>-|TRBV7-8|TRBJ2-1|TRBD2
CASSTSGRARGEQFF
TGTGCCAGCAGCACTAGCGGGAGGGCCAGAGGTGAGCAGTTCTTC
>-|TRBV6-5|TRBJ2-7|TRBD1
CASREQGASYEQYF
TGTGCCAGCAGGGAACAGGGGGCTTCATACGAGCAGTACTTC
>-|TRBV18|TRBJ2-1|-
CASSPTLEHEQFF
TGTGCCAGCTCACCCACACTAGAGCATGAGCAGTTCTTC
>-|TRBV7-2|TRBJ1-3|-
CASSARGNTIYF
TGTGCCAGCAGCGCAAGAGGAAACACCATATATTTT
>-|TRBV6-5|TRBJ1-2|-
CASSYPTGGHGYTF
TGTGCCAGCAGTTACCCCACGGGGGGGCACGGCTACACCTTC
>-|TRBV6-5|TRBJ2-7|TRBD2
CASRDGRYEQYF
TGTGCCAGCAGGGACGGGAGGTACGAGCAGTACTTC
>-|TRBV11-3|TRBJ2-4|TRBD2
CASSLAASGSGLAKNIQYF
TGTGCCAGCAGCTTAGCCGCTAGCGGGAGCGGGTTAGCCAAAAACATTCAGTACTTC
>-|TRBV9|TRBJ2-7|-
CASSGTTYEQYF
TGTGCCAGCAGCGGCACAACCTACGAGCAGTACTTC
>-|TRBV9|TRBJ2-5|TRBD2
CASSVDTAGGLQETQYF
TGTGCCAGCAGCGTAGATACAGCGGGAGGGTTACAAGAGACCCAGTACTTC
>-|TRBV6-1|TRBJ1-3|-
CASSAMSTGAGNTIYF
TGTGCCAGCAGTGCAATGAGTACGGGCGCGGGAAACACCATATATTTT
>once|TRBV27|TRBJ1-6|-
CASSFQAGNSPLHF
TGTGCCAGCAGTTTCCAAGCTGGGAATTCACCCCTCCACTTT
>-|TRBV7-2|TRBJ2-5|-
CASSLDSRGKTQYF
TGTGCCAGCAGCTTAGATTCGCGGGGAAAGACCCAGTACTTC
>-|TRBV7-9|TRBJ2-7|TRBD2
CASSSRSLAAPGEQYF
TGTGCCAGCAGCTCCAGGTCCCTAGCGGCGCCGGGCGAGCAGTACTTC
>-|TRBV7-2|TRBJ2-2|TRBD2
CASSLGLAGGLGELFF
TGTGCCAGCAGCTTGGGACTAGCGGGGGGGCTCGGGGAGCTGTTTTTT
>-|TRBV27|TRBJ2-3|TRBD2
CASSAGGGDTQYF
TGTGCCAGCAGCGCGGGGGGGGGTGATACGCAGTATTTT